The sample holds many counts of the clone carrying this T cell receptor beta chain. This record belongs to a study of T-cell memory formation after mild COVID-19. TCRdb re-called the 5' RACE reads through MiXCR, storing one row per CDR3 protein. The table records approximately 150,000 distinct CDR3 sequences, about 5.5% of them present only once. V was pared by 1 base and J by 9 bases, with 10 bases between. CDR3 length: 14 residues. The germline gives CDR1 MGHRA, CDR2 YSYEKL. V usage is TRBV4-1 and J usage is TRBJ1-6; D is unclear. This receptor was taken from an adult woman who had mild COVID-19 (a few samples of this study predate the infection). Cell type and time point are not known. The sequencing sample was made of PBMCs or a T cell subset sorted from them (not recorded which). CDR3 sequence reads: CASSQVAGVSPLHF. Written as DNA, the CDR3 is TGCGCCAGCAGCCAAGTAGCCGGGGTTTCACCCCTCCACTTT.